This is a list of T cell receptor beta chains from one sample in a study of beta chain features in type 1 diabetes. The assay was immunoSEQ multiplex PCR, and TCRdb's table has in-frame clones only and misses some. Found here are approximately 26,000 clones, less than 70% of them singletons; the top ten hold approximately 2.5%. What was sequenced was Tregs from blood. Every receptor here comes from a woman in her twenties or thirties with type 1 diabetes. The conserved cysteine and the conserved F or W are not part of the CDR3 here. The order of the fields is V gene, J gene, CDR3 protein.

TRBV5-1	TRBJ1-1	ASSSRGDTEAF
TRBV28	TRBJ2-1	ASSLFSGTSYNEQF
TRBV5-8	TRBJ1-1	ASSLFGGGRTEAF
TRBV2	TRBJ2-1	ASSEGVGNEQF
TRBV15	TRBJ2-3	ATSRDLGLASDTQY
TRBV30	TRBJ2-7	AWSDRGPYEQY
TRBV5-1	TRBJ1-1	ASSSGTGINTEAF
TRBV5-4	TRBJ2-5	ASSLGTERGTQY
TRBV5-1	TRBJ2-1	ASSSTRTSGEQF
TRBV21-1	TRBJ2-7	AVEPKTSGRGY
TRBV28	TRBJ2-2	ASRIQGARGELF
TRBV28	TRBJ2-7	ASSGTSASYEQY
TRBV5-1	NA	ASSLVAGVDEQY
TRBV6-6	TRBJ2-7	ASSSALGQTTYEQY
TRBV13	TRBJ1-1	ASSPEGQGSPEAF
TRBV29-1	TRBJ2-7	SVRGLYEQY
TRBV2	TRBJ1-1	ASNPRTGQAF
TRBV2	TRBJ2-1	ASSRTSASSYNEQF
TRBV6-1	TRBJ1-1	ASSKTESMNTEAF
TRBV6-6	TRBJ2-1	ASSHPGLAGVFEQF
TRBV5-1	TRBJ1-1	ASSLGWTLGDAEAF
TRBV19	TRBJ1-2	ASKGAFYGYT